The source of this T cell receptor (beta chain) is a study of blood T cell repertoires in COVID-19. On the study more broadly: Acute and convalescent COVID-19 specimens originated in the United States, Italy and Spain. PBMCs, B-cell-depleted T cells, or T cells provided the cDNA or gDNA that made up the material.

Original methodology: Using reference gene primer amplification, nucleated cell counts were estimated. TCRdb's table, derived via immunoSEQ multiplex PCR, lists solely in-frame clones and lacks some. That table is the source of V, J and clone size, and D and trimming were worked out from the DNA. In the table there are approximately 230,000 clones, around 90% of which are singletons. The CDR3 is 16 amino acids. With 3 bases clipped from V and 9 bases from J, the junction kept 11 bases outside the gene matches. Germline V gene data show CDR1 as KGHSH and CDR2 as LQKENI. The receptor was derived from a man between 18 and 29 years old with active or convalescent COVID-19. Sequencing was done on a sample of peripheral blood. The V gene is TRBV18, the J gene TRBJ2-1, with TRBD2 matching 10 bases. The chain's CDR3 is CASSPGLAGVYGEQFF. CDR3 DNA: TGTGCCAGCTCACCGGGGCTAGCGGGAGTCTATGGTGAGCAGTTCTTC.